Presented here are 5 T cell receptor beta chains from one specimen sequenced in a study of cytomegalovirus exposure and HLA in healthy donors. PCR used 60 Vbeta primers and 13 Jbeta primers. Profiled with immunoSEQ multiplex PCR; TCRdb holds only in-frame clones, not every one. The data hold approximately 74,000 clones, with about 71% observed a single time. Input material: PBMCs. These receptors were obtained from a woman between 35 and 50 years old in good health and CMV-seronegative.

This clone has a handful of counts. The chain is built from TRBV5-1 and TRBJ2-1, with D tentatively TRBD2 (5 bases). V shed 0 bases and J shed 3 bases, with 10 bases lying between them. The CDR3 is 15 residues long. In germline, CDR1 is SGHRS, CDR2 YFSETQ. The CDR3 region is CASSLAVGSYNEQFF. Here the CDR3 DNA reads TGCGCCAGCAGCTTGGCCGTGGGGAGCTACAATGAGCAGTTCTTC.

As to this clone: Distinct nucleotide sequences in the sample also encode this CDR3. V gene TRBV15 combines with J gene TRBJ1-1; TRBD1 matches at 7 bases. The CDR3 contains 15 residues. V shed 3 bases, J shed 2 bases, and the junction held 6 bases outside the gene matches. Germline CDR1 reads LNHNV; CDR2 reads YYDKDF (reference sequence). This chain's CDR3 is CATSRGRTGNTEAFF. The CDR3 DNA reads as TGTGCCACCAGCAGGGGCAGGACAGGAAACACTGAAGCTTTCTTT. The full variable domain, rest sourced from reference TRBV15 and TRBJ1-1, is DAMVIQNPRYQVTQFGKPVTLSCSQTLNHNVMYWYQQKSSQAPKLLFHYYDKDFNNEADTPDNFQSRRPNTSFCFLDIRSPGLGDTAMYLCATSRGRTGNTEAFFGQGTRLTVV.

The V and J genes are TRBV30 and TRBJ2-2; 11 bases map to TRBD1. Germline V gene lookup returns CDR1 GTSNPN and CDR2 SVGIG (reference sequence). Trimming took 0 bases from V and 5 from J; bases not matched to a gene: 11. The CDR3 totals 18 residues. In nucleotides, the CDR3 is TGTGCCTGGAGTGTTACGGGGCGCGGGACAGGGGGAACCGGGGAGCTGTTTTTT. Protein: CAWSVTGRGTGGTGELFF.

The J gene is TRBJ1-2, the V gene TRBV7-9; tentative D call: TRBD1 (6 bases). The CDR3 has 16 residues. The ends were cut back, 0 bases at V and 2 bases at J, with 13 bases in the middle. Germline lookup yields CDR1 SEHNR and CDR2 FQNEAQ (reference sequence). CDR3 residues: CASSLALGGLNYGYTF. CDR3 nucleotides: TGTGCCAGCAGCTTAGCGCTTGGGGGCCTAAACTATGGCTACACCTTC.

The V and J genes are TRBV28 and TRBJ2-7; 8 bases fit TRBD1. With V trimmed by 8 bases and J by 0 bases, 12 bases remained unmatched. The V gene's germline CDR1 is MDHEN and CDR2 SYDVKM. This CDR3 has 16 amino acids. The CDR3 bases are TGTGCCAGCGCGTCATGGACAGGGAAGTCCTCCTACGAGCAGTACTTC. Residues: CASASWTGKSSYEQYF.